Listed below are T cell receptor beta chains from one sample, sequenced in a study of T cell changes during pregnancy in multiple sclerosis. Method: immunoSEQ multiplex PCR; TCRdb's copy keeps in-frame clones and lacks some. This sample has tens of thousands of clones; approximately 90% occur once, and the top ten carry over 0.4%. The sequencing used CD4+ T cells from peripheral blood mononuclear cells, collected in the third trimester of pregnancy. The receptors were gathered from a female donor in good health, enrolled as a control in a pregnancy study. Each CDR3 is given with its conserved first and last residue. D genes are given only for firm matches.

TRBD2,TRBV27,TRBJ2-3,CASTRGTSGTDTQYF
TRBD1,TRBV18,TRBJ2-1,CASRSDRGPGEQFF
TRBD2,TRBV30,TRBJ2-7,CASLGLAGSPPQYEQYF
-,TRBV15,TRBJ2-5,CATSRDGLTQYF
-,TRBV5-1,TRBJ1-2,CASSLGRGTPNGYTF
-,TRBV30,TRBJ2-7,CAWTLRGGPFYEQYF
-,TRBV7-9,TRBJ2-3,CASSLGLWYGSKITDTQYF
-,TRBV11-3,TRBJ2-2,CASSLEVSGELFF
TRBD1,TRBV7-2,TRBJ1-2,CASTKGQGGGYTF
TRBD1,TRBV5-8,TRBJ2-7,CASNRDSSYEQYF
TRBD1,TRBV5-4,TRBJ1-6,CASSAPGTGVNSPLHF
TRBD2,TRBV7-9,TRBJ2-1,CASSFGAGGYNEQFF
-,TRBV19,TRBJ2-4,CASSIAGAKNIQYF
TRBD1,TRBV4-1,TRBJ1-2,CASSQPGGFNGYTF
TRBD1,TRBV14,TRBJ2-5,CASSQGGTGIHQETQYF
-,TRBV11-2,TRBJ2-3,CASSLNRNAVNQYF
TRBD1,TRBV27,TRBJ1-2,CASRPGQGLYWQGEHGYTF
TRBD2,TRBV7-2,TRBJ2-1,CASSPEGTSGGRQFF
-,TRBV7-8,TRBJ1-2,CASSLDRIQDGYTF
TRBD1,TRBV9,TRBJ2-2,CASSVAETGGIGELFF
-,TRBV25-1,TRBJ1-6,CASKRTPNSPLHF
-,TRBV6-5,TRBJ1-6,CASSIGGFNSPLHF
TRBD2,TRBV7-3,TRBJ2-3,CASSGGTSGSAQYF
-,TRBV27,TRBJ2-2,CASSWVRGPGELFF
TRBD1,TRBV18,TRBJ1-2,CASSPPPAGQGSNYGYTF
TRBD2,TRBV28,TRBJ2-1,CASSTAGLAGGSYNEQFF
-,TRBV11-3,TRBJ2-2,CASSNRLGGELFF
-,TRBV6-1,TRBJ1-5,CASSEAGGGNQPQHF
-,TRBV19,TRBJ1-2,CASSIDPAVNYGYTF
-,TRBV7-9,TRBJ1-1,CASTKGAGNTEAFF
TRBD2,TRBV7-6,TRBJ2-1,CASSSLSGGLRDNEQFF
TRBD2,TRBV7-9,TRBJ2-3,CASSSGLAGPTDTQYF
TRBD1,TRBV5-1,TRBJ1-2,CASSSKGQDYGYTF
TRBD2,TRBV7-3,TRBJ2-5,CASSLNGGAVEETQYF
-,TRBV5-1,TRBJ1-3,CASTSQGNSGNTIYF
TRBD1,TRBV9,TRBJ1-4,CASSTGVGNEKLFF
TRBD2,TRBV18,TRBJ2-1,CASSPPWSSGGDNEQFF
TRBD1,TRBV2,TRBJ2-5,CASSPGTGLETQYF
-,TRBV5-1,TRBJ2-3,CASSLVAADTQYF
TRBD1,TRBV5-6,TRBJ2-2,CASSSGTGLNTGELFF